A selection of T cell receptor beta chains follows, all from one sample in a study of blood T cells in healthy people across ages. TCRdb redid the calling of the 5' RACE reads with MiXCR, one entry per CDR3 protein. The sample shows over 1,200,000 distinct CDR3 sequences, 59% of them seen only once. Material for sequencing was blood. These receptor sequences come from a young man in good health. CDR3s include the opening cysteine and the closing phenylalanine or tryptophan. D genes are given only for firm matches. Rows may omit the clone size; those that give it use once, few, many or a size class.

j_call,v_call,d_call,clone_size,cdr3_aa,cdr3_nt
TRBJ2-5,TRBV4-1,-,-,CAGSQDPGTGETQYF,TGCGCCGGCAGCCAAGATCCAGGGACCGGAGAGACCCAGTACTTC
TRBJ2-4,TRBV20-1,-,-,CSASAADKNIQYF,TGCAGTGCTAGCGCAGCGGACAAAAACATTCAGTACTTC
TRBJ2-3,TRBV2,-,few,CASRALTSTDTQYF,TGTGCCAGCAGGGCCCTGACTAGCACAGATACGCAGTATTTT
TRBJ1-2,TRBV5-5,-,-,CASSWGRLTNYGYTF,TGTGCCAGCAGTTGGGGACGGCTAACTAACTATGGCTACACCTTC
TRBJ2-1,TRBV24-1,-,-,CATSDLFNNEQFF,TGTGCCACCAGTGATTTGTTTAACAATGAGCAGTTCTTC
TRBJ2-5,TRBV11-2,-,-,CASSLVRWEPSKEGEQYF,TGTGCCAGCAGCTTAGTTAGATGGGAGCCCTCTAAAGAGGGGGAGCAGTACTTC
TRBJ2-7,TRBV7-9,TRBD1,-,CASSLVSGGEQYF,TGCGCCAGCAGCTTAGTGTCAGGGGGCGAGCAGTACTTC
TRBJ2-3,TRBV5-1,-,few,CASSLNGQGGDTQYF,TGCGCCAGCAGCTTGAACGGCCAGGGCGGGGATACGCAGTATTTT
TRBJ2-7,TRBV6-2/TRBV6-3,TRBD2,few,CASISPSGGPYEQYF,TGTGCCAGCATTTCCCCTAGCGGGGGTCCCTACGAGCAGTACTTC
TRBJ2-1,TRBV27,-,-,CASSFRASEQFF,TGTGCCAGCAGTTTTAGGGCCAGTGAGCAGTTCTTC
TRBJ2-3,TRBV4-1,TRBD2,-,CASSQDYRGGYTDTQYF,TGCGCCAGCAGCCAAGATTATCGGGGGGGTTACACAGATACGCAGTATTTT
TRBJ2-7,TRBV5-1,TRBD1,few,CASSLGTGPLEQYF,TGCGCCAGCAGCCTCGGGACAGGGCCTCTCGAGCAGTACTTC
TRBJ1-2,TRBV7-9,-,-,CASSLVGTGYGYTF,TGTGCCAGCAGCCTGGTCGGGACGGGCTATGGCTACACCTTC
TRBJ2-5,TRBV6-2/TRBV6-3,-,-,CASGYLSSEETQYF,TGTGCCAGCGGTTACTTGTCTAGCGAGGAGACCCAGTACTTC
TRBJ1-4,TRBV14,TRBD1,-,CASSHGLQGIREKLFF,TGTGCCAGCAGCCATGGCCTACAGGGGATTCGGGAAAAACTGTTTTTT
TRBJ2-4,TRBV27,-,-,CASSSGTIAKNIQYF,TGTGCCAGCAGTTCCGGGACAATAGCCAAAAACATTCAGTACTTC
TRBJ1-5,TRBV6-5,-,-,CASSPGTEGSQPQHF,TGTGCCAGCAGCCCCGGGACGGAAGGAAGTCAGCCCCAGCATTTT
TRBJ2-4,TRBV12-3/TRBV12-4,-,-,CASSSPLVGKQYF,TGTGCCAGCAGTAGCCCCCTGGTGGGCAAGCAGTACTTC
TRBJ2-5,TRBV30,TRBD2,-,CAWKGLAGIQYF,TGTGCCTGGAAAGGACTAGCGGGGATCCAGTACTTC
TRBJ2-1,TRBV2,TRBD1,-,CASSEAGTGVDEQFF,TGTGCCAGCAGTGAAGCCGGGACAGGGGTCGATGAGCAGTTCTTC
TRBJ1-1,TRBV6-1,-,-,CASSPSPENTEAFF,TGTGCCAGCAGTCCTTCACCGGAAAACACTGAAGCTTTCTTT
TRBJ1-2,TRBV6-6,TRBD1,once,CASTPTGQNGYTF,TGTGCCAGCACCCCGACAGGGCAAAATGGCTACACCTTC
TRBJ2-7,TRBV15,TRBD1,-,CATSSTGFYEQYF,TGTGCCACCAGCTCGACAGGGTTCTACGAGCAGTACTTC
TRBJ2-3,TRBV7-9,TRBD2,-,CASSLAGLGGITDTQYF,TGTGCCAGCAGCTTAGCTGGTTTGGGGGGGATCACAGATACGCAGTATTTT
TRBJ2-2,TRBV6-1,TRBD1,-,CASTGTVDTGELFF,TGTGCCAGCACCGGGACAGTGGACACCGGGGAGCTGTTTTTT
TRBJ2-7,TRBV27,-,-,CASSLGTGAYNEQYF,TGTGCCAGCAGTTTGGGGACGGGAGCCTACAATGAGCAGTACTTC
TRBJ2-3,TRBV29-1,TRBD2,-,CSGGLAGDTQYF,TGCAGCGGGGGACTAGCTGGAGATACGCAGTATTTT
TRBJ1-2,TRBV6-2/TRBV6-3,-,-,CASSYSGRTYGYTF,TGTGCCAGCAGTTACTCGGGACGGACCTATGGCTACACCTTC
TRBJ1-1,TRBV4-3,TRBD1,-,CASSHGTGRETEAFF,TGCGCCAGCAGCCACGGGACAGGGAGAGAGACTGAAGCTTTCTTT
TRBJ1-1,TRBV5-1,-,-,CASRLYSGSHTEAFF,TGCGCCAGCAGATTGTACTCAGGGTCGCACACTGAAGCTTTCTTT